The present T cell receptor (beta chain) was sequenced within a study of T-cell reconstitution after alpha-beta-depleted transplantation in children. Regarding the study as a whole: Some patients' high day-60 TCRbeta diversity was traced to surviving recipient T cells and thymic progenitors. A year post-transplant, T-cell counts and diversity derived mostly from newly produced T cells. The study reportedly traced alpha-beta T cells about two months after transplant to several hundred expanded graft clones.

The ends lost 2 bases at V and 7 bases at J; junction bases unmatched: 5. CDR1 and CDR2 (germline): MNHEY, SVGAGI. The CDR3 has 15 residues. This clonotype has at least ten counts. The antigen is not known. Unique molecular identifiers were used in preparing the TCRbeta library. Each CDR3 protein is one row after TCRdb ran MiXCR on the PCR reads. The table lists a few hundred thousand distinct CDR3 sequences, 10% to 15% of them singletons, with approximately 2% in the top ten. The sequencing used PBMCs, mostly from graft donor cells, collected 360 days after TCRalphabeta/CD19-depleted stem cell transplant. The chain uses TRBV6-5 and TRBJ2-1; 10 bases align to TRBD2. The source of this sequence is a male patient younger than 18 who had a stem cell transplant for acute myeloid leukemia, so the T cells may come from the graft donor. The CDR3 coding sequence is TGTGCCAGCAGTTACAGTGGACTAGCGGCGAATGAGCAGTTCTTC. Its protein product is CASSYSGLAANEQFF.